The table lists the clone carrying this T cell receptor (beta chain) with many counts. Its antigen remains unknown. This sample was included in a study of T cell repertoires in cytomegalovirus infection. Study context: Public TCR beta signatures marked donors with CMV infection and the matching HLA.

Study-wide points: CMV-specific TCR beta clonotypes restricted by HLA-C dominated the ex vivo response.

TCRdb itself ran the reads through MiXCR, one entry per CDR3 protein. The sample includes hundreds of thousands of distinct CDR3 sequences, more than 20% of them seen just once. This CDR3 has 12 amino acids. Trimming removed 5 bases at V and 2 bases at J, with 4 bases between. CDR1 is SEHNR, CDR2 FQNEAQ, per germline (reference sequence). This sequence originates from a human donor in good health (CMV status not recorded). Some clones in this sample may be carry-over from other donors' samples. Sequenced material: CD8+ T cells from PBMCs. The J gene is TRBJ2-1, the V gene TRBV7-9; D is ambiguous. The CDR3 DNA follows: TGTGCCAGCAGCGGGGCCTACAATGAGCAGTTCTTC. This sequence encodes CASSGAYNEQFF.